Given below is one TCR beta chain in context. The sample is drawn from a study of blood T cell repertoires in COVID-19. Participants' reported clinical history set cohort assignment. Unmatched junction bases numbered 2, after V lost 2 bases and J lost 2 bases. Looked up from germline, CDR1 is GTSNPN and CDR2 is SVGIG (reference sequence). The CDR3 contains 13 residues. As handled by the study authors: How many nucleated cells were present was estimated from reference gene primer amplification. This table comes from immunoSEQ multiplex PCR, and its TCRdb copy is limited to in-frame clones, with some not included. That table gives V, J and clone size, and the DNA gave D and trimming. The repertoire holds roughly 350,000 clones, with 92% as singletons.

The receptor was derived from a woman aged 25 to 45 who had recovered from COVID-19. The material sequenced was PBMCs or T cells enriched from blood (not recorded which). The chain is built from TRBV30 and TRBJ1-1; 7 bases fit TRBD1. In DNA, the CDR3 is TGTGCCTGGAGTACAGGGGCCAACACTGAAGCTTTCTTT. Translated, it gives CAWSTGANTEAFF. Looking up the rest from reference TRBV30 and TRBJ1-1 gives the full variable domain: SQTIHQWPATLVQPVGSPLSLECTVEGTSNPNLYWYRQAAGRGLQLLFYSVGIGQISSEVPQNLSASRPQDRQFILSSKKLLLSDSGFYLCAWSTGANTEAFFGQGTRLTVV.